A selection of T cell receptor beta chains follows, all from one sample in a study of cytomegalovirus exposure and HLA in healthy donors. Sequenced by immunoSEQ multiplex PCR; TCRdb stores in-frame clones only, minus some. The sample holds under 200,000 clones, roughly 85% seen once. What was sequenced was PBMCs. Receptors originate from a male donor in good health and CMV-seropositive. The CDR3 runs from the conserved cysteine through the conserved F or W. The order of the fields is V gene, J gene, clone size, D gene, CDR3 DNA, CDR3 protein. A D gene is named only where the DNA matches it firmly. Rows may omit the clone size; those that give it use once, few, many or a size class.

TRBV10-1,TRBJ1-3,once,TRBD1,TGCGCCAGCAGTGAGTCAGGACAGGGGAGGTGCACCATATATTTT,CASSESGQGRCTIYF
TRBV29-1,TRBJ1-1,-,TRBD1,TGCAGCGTTGAAGCCCGACAGGGGATGAAAGCTTTCTTT,CSVEARQGMKAFF
TRBV19,TRBJ1-2,once,TRBD1,TGTGCCAGTATCAGGGGGGACAGTGAAACTAACTATGGCTACACCTTC,CASIRGDSETNYGYTF
TRBV7-6,TRBJ1-2,once,-,TGTGCCAGCAGCCGGGACTCGAACTATGGCTACACCTTC,CASSRDSNYGYTF
TRBV9,TRBJ2-7,-,TRBD2,TGTGCCAGCAGTCCTCATAGCGGGAGTCGCGAGCAGTACTTC,CASSPHSGSREQYF
TRBV28,TRBJ2-1,-,-,TGTGCCAGCAGATTAAGCGGAATACAAAACAATGAGCAGTTCTTC,CASRLSGIQNNEQFF
TRBV11-2,TRBJ2-7,once,-,TGTGCCAGCAGGGAACAGGAATTCGAGCAGTACTTC,CASREQEFEQYF
TRBV28,TRBJ1-5,-,TRBD1,TGTGCCAGCAGTTTTGGGTTCCAGGGGGCACATCAGCCCCAGCATTTT,CASSFGFQGAHQPQHF
TRBV9,TRBJ2-1,once,-,TGTGCCAGCAGCCCCCCAGGTGAGCAGTTCTTC,CASSPPGEQFF
TRBV5-1,TRBJ2-5,-,TRBD2,TGCGCCAGCAGCTTGGATTGGGGGGGAGAGGCCCAGTACTTC,CASSLDWGGEAQYF
TRBV9,TRBJ2-7,-,TRBD1,TGTGCCAGCAGCCCACAGGGGACCGAGCAGTACTTC,CASSPQGTEQYF
TRBV2,TRBJ2-2,-,TRBD1,TGTGCCAGCAGATACCCCCGGACAGGGAACACCGGGGAGCTGTTTTTT,CASRYPRTGNTGELFF
TRBV5-1,TRBJ1-2,-,-,TGCGCCAGCAGCTTGGACGGGACAAGGAACTATGGCTACACCTTC,CASSLDGTRNYGYTF
TRBV4-3,TRBJ1-6,-,-,TGCGCCAGCAGCCAAGGCCGAGAGAATTCACCCCTCCACTTT,CASSQGRENSPLHF
TRBV30,TRBJ1-2,-,TRBD1,TGTGCCTGGAGTACAGGGGGCTTAGGAAACTATGGCTACACCTTC,CAWSTGGLGNYGYTF
TRBV7-9,TRBJ1-1,-,-,TGTGCCAGCAGTTTCGACAGGTACACTGAAGCTTTCTTT,CASSFDRYTEAFF
TRBV28,TRBJ2-7,-,TRBD2,TGTGCCAGCAGCCTTTCGCTTAGCGGGAGGGCCCACGAGCAGTACTTC,CASSLSLSGRAHEQYF
TRBV6-6,TRBJ1-5,-,TRBD1,TGTGCCAGCAGCGCCGGGACAGGGGGGTATCAGCCCCAGCATTTT,CASSAGTGGYQPQHF
TRBV2,TRBJ2-7,-,-,TGTGCCAGCAGTGGGGAGTCCTACGAGCAGTACTTC,CASSGESYEQYF
TRBV5-1,TRBJ2-3,-,-,TGCGCCAGCAGCCAACAGGGATTGGCAGATACGCAGTATTTT,CASSQQGLADTQYF
TRBV18,TRBJ2-7,-,-,TGTGCCAGCTCACTAAATGTGGCGTCGGGGGAGCAGTACTTC,CASSLNVASGEQYF
TRBV28,TRBJ1-1,-,TRBD1,TGTGCCAGCAGACCCGGGACAGTTAACACTGAAGCTTTCTTT,CASRPGTVNTEAFF
TRBV27,TRBJ2-1,-,-,TGTGCCAGCAGTTTGGACACTCTCTCCTACAATGAGCAGTTCTTC,CASSLDTLSYNEQFF
TRBV5-4,TRBJ2-7,once,TRBD1,TGTGCCAGCAGCTCGCCAAGGACAGGGTTGTACGAGCAGTACTTC,CASSSPRTGLYEQYF
TRBV28,TRBJ1-5,-,-,TGTGCCAGCAGTCCGACAGAATATAGCAATCAGCCCCAGCATTTT,CASSPTEYSNQPQHF
TRBV28,TRBJ2-1,few,TRBD1,TGTGCCAGCAGTTTACGGGGCCAGGGGGCGAAATCCCAGTTCTTC,CASSLRGQGAKSQFF
TRBV11-2,TRBJ2-5,-,TRBD2,TGTGCCAGCAGCTTAGGGACTAGCGGGGGGGTGGGGGAGACCCAGTACTTC,CASSLGTSGGVGETQYF
TRBV30,TRBJ1-4,-,-,TGTGCCTGGGGTACCGACAGGGAAAAACTGTTTTTT,CAWGTDREKLFF
TRBV6-1,TRBJ2-1,few,-,TGTGCCAGCAGTGAATTATGGCTAGCTTTCGATGAGCAGTTCTTC,CASSELWLAFDEQFF
TRBV9,TRBJ2-7,-,-,TGTGCCAGCAGCCAAGACGGGACCTACGAGCAGTACTTC,CASSQDGTYEQYF
TRBV18,TRBJ2-1,-,TRBD2,TGTGCCAGCGTCACCGGGGAGGGAAATGAGCAGTTCTTC,CASVTGEGNEQFF
TRBV4-3,TRBJ2-7,-,-,TGCGCCAGCAGCCAAGAGGGTATTAGCTCCTACGAGCAGTACTTC,CASSQEGISSYEQYF
TRBV6-1,TRBJ1-2,few,-,TGTGCCAGCAGTGAGAGGCCGATAAACTATGGCTACACCTTC,CASSERPINYGYTF
TRBV4-1,TRBJ2-3,-,TRBD2,TGCGCCAGCAGCCAAGATGGGGCGGGGGGCCCCACAGATACGCAGTATTTT,CASSQDGAGGPTDTQYF
TRBV30,TRBJ1-2,once,TRBD1,TGTGCCTGGAGTCCCGACAGGGCTCGGGACTATGGCTACACCTTC,CAWSPDRARDYGYTF
TRBV7-8,TRBJ2-2,-,TRBD1,TGTGCCAGCAGCACCCCGGACAGGGGATTTACCGGGGAGCTGTTTTTT,CASSTPDRGFTGELFF
TRBV7-2,TRBJ1-2,-,-,TGTGCCAGCAGCTTAGGACAGCTCTATGGCTACACCTTC,CASSLGQLYGYTF
TRBV4-1,TRBJ2-1,-,TRBD2,TGCGCCAGCAGCACCGGGACTAGTCCCTTCAATGAGCAGTTCTTC,CASSTGTSPFNEQFF
TRBV7-2,TRBJ1-4,-,TRBD1,TGTGCCAGCAGCGTAGGGACAGGACGGGGGAATGAAAAACTGTTTTTT,CASSVGTGRGNEKLFF
TRBV9,TRBJ1-1,few,-,TGTGCCAGCAGCGTAGGATCGGGTTTTTCCTTCGACCATGAAGCTTTCTTT,CASSVGSGFSFDHEAFF
TRBV10-2,TRBJ2-7,-,-,TGCGCCAGCAGTGATAGGAGCAGGGTCCATCCCCGCCACCCGGGGCAGTACTTC,CASSDRSRVHPRHPGQYF
TRBV7-9,TRBJ2-3,-,-,TGTGCCAGCAGCGACCGGGACACCGTTATCACAGATACGCAGTATTTT,CASSDRDTVITDTQYF
TRBV19,TRBJ1-1,once,-,TGTGCCAGTAGGGATCCTTGGGTAGGGGCAGACACTGAAGCTTTCTTT,CASRDPWVGADTEAFF
TRBV29-1,TRBJ1-3,few,TRBD1,TGCAGCGTTGAAGGGACAGGGAGTAACACCATATATTTT,CSVEGTGSNTIYF
TRBV27,TRBJ2-5,few,-,TGTGCCAGCAGTTTGACAGAACAAGAGACCCAGTACTTC,CASSLTEQETQYF
TRBV4-3,TRBJ1-5,-,TRBD1,TGCGCCAGCAGCCAAGATCCCCGTTACAGGGGCACGACCCAGCATTTT,CASSQDPRYRGTTQHF
TRBV6-6,TRBJ2-7,-,-,TGTGCCAGCAACCGGGACACCAGCTCCTACGAGCAGTACTTC,CASNRDTSSYEQYF
TRBV7-2,TRBJ2-5,-,-,TGTGCCAGCAGCGACGCGCGGGAGACCCAGTACTTC,CASSDARETQYF
TRBV15,TRBJ2-7,-,-,TGTGCCACCAGCAGGGGCCAACGGGGGGCGATTTACTACGAGCAGTACTTC,CATSRGQRGAIYYEQYF
TRBV9,TRBJ1-1,-,-,TGTGCCAGCAGCGTAGGGGGCAGGGCCCCTGAAGCTTTCTTT,CASSVGGRAPEAFF
TRBV27,TRBJ2-1,few,TRBD2,TGTGCCAGCAGTTTCCTTGCGGGGGGCTACAATGAGCAGTTCTTC,CASSFLAGGYNEQFF
TRBV7-2,TRBJ1-2,-,TRBD1,TGTGCCAGCAGCTTAGGCACAGGGGCGAGCTATGGCTACACCTTC,CASSLGTGASYGYTF
TRBV9,TRBJ2-5,-,TRBD2,TGTGCCAGCAGCTATCCGGGACTAGCAGGAGAGACCCAGTACTTC,CASSYPGLAGETQYF
TRBV6-5,TRBJ1-1,-,-,TGTGCCAGCATTCCCCCAGGGGCTTGGACTGAAGCTTTCTTT,CASIPPGAWTEAFF
TRBV7-9,TRBJ2-1,-,TRBD2,TGTGCCAGCAGCCAGACTAGCGGGTGGAACAATGAGCAGTTCTTC,CASSQTSGWNNEQFF
TRBV19,TRBJ1-5,-,-,TGTGCCAGTAGTAAATTTGGTGGAGGCGTCGGCAATCAGCCCCAGCATTTT,CASSKFGGGVGNQPQHF
TRBV4-2,TRBJ2-7,-,TRBD1,TGTGCCAGCAGCCACAACGACAGGGCGGTTATCTACGAGCAGTACTTC,CASSHNDRAVIYEQYF
TRBV4-1,TRBJ1-3,-,TRBD1,TGCGCCAGCAGCCAAGTGGGACAGGGGCCTGGAAACACCATATATTTT,CASSQVGQGPGNTIYF
TRBV15,TRBJ2-5,-,TRBD1,TGTGCCACCAGCAGCCTGGGACAGGGGGTGGAAGAGACCCAGTACTTC,CATSSLGQGVEETQYF
TRBV27,TRBJ1-2,-,TRBD1,TGTGCCAGCAGTTTCGACAGGGAACCCTATGGCTACACCTTC,CASSFDREPYGYTF